This TCR beta chain was captured in a study of CD8 T cells in ankylosing spondylitis. Study findings and constraints: Characteristic of ankylosing spondylitis blood, it appeared, was a TCR beta motif comprising about eight highly homologous variants. In ankylosing spondylitis patients, matched synovial fluid reportedly showed significant enrichment of disease-linked clones. A subset of motif variants has previously been described in the synovial fluid and blood of reactive arthritis.

Germline values: CDR1 SGHVS, CDR2 FNYEAQ. There are 16 residues in the CDR3. V lost 1 base, J lost 4 bases, and 5 bases stayed unmatched. MiXCR, run by TCRdb on the 5' RACE reads, gives a single entry per CDR3 protein. The sample shows 200,000 to 250,000 distinct CDR3 sequences, 32% of them seen only once. This clonotype occurred a few times. Its antigen is unidentified. The receptor's source is a male donor with ankylosing spondylitis or in good health (not recorded which). Sequencing input: blood, either unsorted or a sorted T cell fraction (not recorded which). The chain employs TRBV7-6 and TRBJ2-1; 9 bases line up with TRBD1. CDR3 region: CASSLVGTGTYNEQFF. The CDR3 region has the DNA TGTGCCAGCAGCTTAGTTGGGACAGGGACTTACAATGAGCAGTTCTTC.